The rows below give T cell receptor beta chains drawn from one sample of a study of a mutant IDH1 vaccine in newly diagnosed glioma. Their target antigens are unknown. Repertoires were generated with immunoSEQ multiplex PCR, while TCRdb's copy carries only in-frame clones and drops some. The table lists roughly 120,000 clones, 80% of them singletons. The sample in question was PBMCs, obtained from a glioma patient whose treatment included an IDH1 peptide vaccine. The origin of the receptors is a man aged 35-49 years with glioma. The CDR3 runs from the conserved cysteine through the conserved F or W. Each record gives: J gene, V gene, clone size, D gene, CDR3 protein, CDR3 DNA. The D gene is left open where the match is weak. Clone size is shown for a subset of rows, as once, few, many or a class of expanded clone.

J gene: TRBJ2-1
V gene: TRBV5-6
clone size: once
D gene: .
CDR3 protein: CASSSGLMNEQFF
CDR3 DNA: TGTGCCAGCAGTTCGGGACTGATGAATGAGCAGTTCTTC

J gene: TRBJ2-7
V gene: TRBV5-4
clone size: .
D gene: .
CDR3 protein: CASSLGTRAGSYEQYF
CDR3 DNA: TGTGCCAGCAGCTTGGGGACACGGGCGGGGTCCTACGAGCAGTACTTC

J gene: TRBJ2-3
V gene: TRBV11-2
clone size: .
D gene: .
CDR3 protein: CASSLVGGNFGTDTQYF
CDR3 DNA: TGTGCCAGCAGCTTAGTTGGGGGCAACTTTGGGACAGATACGCAGTATTTT

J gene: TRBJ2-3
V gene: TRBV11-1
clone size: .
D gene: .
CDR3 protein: CASSLGRTPTDTQYF
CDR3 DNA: TGTGCCAGCAGCTTAGGCCGGACCCCCACAGATACGCAGTATTTT

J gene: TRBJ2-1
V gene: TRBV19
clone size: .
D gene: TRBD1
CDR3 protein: CASTADRSSYNEQFF
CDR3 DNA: TGTGCCAGTACCGCGGACAGGTCATCCTACAATGAGCAGTTCTTC

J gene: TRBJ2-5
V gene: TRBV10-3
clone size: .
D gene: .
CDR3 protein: CAISEPGPLQETQYF
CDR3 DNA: TGTGCCATCAGTGAGCCGGGACCGCTTCAAGAGACCCAGTACTTC

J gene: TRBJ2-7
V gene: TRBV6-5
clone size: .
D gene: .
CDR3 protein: CASSSAGPSYEQYF
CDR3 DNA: TGTGCCAGCAGTAGCGCAGGACCCTCCTACGAGCAGTACTTC

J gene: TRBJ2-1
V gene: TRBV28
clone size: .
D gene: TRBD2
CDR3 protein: CASSLYHLAAWEEQFF
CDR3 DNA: TGTGCCAGCAGTTTATACCATCTAGCGGCGTGGGAAGAGCAGTTCTTC

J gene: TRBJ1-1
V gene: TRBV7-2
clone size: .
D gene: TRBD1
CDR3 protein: CASSTGQGHTEAFF
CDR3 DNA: TGTGCCAGCAGCACCGGACAGGGACACACTGAAGCTTTCTTT

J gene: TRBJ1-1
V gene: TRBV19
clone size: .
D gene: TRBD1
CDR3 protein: CASSGTGLGAFF
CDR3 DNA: TGTGCCAGTAGTGGGACAGGCCTTGGGGCTTTCTTT

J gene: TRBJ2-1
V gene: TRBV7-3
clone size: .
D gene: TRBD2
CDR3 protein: CASSSTSGHLPVF
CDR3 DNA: TGTGCCAGCAGCTCCACTAGCGGCCATCTCCCGGTCTTC

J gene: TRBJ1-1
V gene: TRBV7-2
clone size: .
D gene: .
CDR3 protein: CASSLSLRLNTEAFF
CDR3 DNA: TGTGCCAGCAGCTTATCGCTCAGACTGAACACTGAAGCTTTCTTT

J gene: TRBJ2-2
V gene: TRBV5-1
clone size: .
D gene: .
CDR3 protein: CASSKGSGELFF
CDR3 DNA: TGCGCCAGCAGCAAAGGATCGGGGGAGCTGTTTTTT

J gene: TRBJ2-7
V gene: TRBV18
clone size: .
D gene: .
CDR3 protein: CASSTGTYEQYF
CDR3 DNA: TGTGCCAGCTCAACAGGGACCTACGAGCAGTACTTC

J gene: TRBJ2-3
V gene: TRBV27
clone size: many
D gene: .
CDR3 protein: CASSPSIGFTQYF
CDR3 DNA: TGTGCCAGCAGTCCTTCTATAGGGTTTACGCAGTATTTT

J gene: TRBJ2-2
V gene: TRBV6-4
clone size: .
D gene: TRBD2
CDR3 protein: CASSDLGLAPGELFF
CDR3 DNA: TGTGCCAGCAGTGACCTAGGACTAGCGCCCGGGGAGCTGTTTTTT

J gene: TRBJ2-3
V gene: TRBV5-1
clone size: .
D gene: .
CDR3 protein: CASSEQGDTQYF
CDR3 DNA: TGCGCCAGCAGCGAACAGGGAGATACGCAGTATTTT

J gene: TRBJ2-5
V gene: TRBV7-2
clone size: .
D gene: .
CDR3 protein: CASSPPSVETQYF
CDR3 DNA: TGTGCCAGCAGCCCCCCGAGCGTTGAGACCCAGTACTTC

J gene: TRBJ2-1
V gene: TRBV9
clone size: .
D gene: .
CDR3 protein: CASSSRGAIGNEQFF
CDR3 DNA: TGTGCCAGCAGCTCCCGGGGGGCAATTGGGAATGAGCAGTTCTTC

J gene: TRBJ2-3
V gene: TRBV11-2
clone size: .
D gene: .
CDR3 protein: CASSLGPQGDTQYF
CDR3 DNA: TGTGCCAGCAGCTTAGGCCCCCAGGGTGATACGCAGTATTTT

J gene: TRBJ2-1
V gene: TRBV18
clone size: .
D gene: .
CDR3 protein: CASSPDRGWYNEQFF
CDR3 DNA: TGTGCCAGCTCACCGGACAGAGGATGGTACAATGAGCAGTTCTTC

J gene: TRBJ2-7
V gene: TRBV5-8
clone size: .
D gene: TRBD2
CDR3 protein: CASSSRTSGSFRAYEQYF
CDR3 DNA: TGTGCCAGCAGCTCGAGGACTAGCGGATCCTTTCGGGCCTACGAGCAGTACTTC

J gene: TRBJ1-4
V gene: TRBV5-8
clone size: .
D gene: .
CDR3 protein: CASSLDSDEKLFF
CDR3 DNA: TGTGCCAGCAGCTTGGACTCCGATGAAAAACTGTTTTTT

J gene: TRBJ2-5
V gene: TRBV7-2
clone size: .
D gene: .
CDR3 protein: CASSYQGETQYF
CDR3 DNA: TGTGCCAGCAGCTACCAGGGGGAGACCCAGTACTTC

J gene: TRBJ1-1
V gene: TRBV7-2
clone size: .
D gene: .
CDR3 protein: CASGLVGGNTEAFF
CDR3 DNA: TGTGCCAGCGGCTTAGTAGGCGGGAACACTGAAGCTTTCTTT

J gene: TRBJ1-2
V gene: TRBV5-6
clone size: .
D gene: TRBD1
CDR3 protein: CASSLEDREGYGYTF
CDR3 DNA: TGTGCCAGCAGCTTGGAGGACAGGGAGGGCTATGGCTACACCTTC

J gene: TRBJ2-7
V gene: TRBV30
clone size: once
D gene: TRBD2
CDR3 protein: CAWSVGGSSYEQYF
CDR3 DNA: TGTGCCTGGAGTGTAGGCGGGAGCTCCTACGAGCAGTACTTC

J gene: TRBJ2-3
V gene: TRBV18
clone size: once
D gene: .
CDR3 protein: CASSPSSRDTQYF
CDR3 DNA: TGTGCCAGCTCACCAAGTTCGAGGGATACGCAGTATTTT

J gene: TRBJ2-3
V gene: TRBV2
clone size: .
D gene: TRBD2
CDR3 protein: CASRPLAGGRVDTQYF
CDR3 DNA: TGTGCCAGCAGACCACTAGCGGGGGGGCGGGTGGATACGCAGTATTTT

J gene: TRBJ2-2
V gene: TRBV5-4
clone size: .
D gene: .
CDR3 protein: CASSLDTPGELFF
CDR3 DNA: TGTGCCAGCAGCTTGGACACCCCCGGGGAGCTGTTTTTT

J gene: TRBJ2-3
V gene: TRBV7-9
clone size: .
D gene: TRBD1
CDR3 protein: CASSPRTGADTQYF
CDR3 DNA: TGTGCCAGCAGCCCACGGACAGGGGCAGATACGCAGTATTTT

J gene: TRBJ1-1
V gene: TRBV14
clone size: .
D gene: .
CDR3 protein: CASSQAPGGRTEAFF
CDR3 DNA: TGTGCCAGCAGCCAAGCGCCGGGGGGAAGGACTGAAGCTTTCTTT

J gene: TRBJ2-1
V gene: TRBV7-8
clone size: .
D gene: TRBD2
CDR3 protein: CASSSWEGVDEQFF
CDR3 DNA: TGTGCCAGCAGCTCGTGGGAGGGTGTGGATGAGCAGTTCTTC

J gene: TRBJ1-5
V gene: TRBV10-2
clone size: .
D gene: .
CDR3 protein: CASSPGALGQPQHF
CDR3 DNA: TGCGCCAGCAGTCCAGGGGCGCTTGGACAGCCCCAGCATTTT

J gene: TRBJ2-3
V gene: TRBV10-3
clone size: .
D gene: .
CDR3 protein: CAINGGPSDTQYF
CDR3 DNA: TGTGCCATAAACGGGGGGCCGTCAGATACGCAGTATTTT

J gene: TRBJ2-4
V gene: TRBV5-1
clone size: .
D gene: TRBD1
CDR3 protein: CASSSGQGIGIQYF
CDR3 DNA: TGCGCCAGCAGCTCGGGACAGGGGATCGGCATTCAGTACTTC